This is a list of T cell receptor beta chains from one sample in a study of shared T cell receptors in the human thymus. Measured with immunoSEQ multiplex PCR; TCRdb has only the in-frame clones, and not every one. The sample has 600,000 or so clones, around 87% seen once; the top ten hold 0.0094%. These sequences were also reported in another study, on human thymus T cells.

The material sequenced was thymocytes. The receptors shown here come from a boy less than two years old with a congenital heart defect. The CDR3 runs from the conserved cysteine through the conserved F or W. Fields, in order: V gene, D gene, J gene, clone size, CDR3 protein, CDR3 DNA. The D gene is left open where the match is weak. Where a row states a size, it is once, few, many or the class of an expanded clone; other rows omit it.

V gene: TRBV5-5; D gene: -; J gene: TRBJ2-7; clone size: few; CDR3 protein: CASSYPRAPYEQYF; CDR3 DNA: TGTGCCAGCAGCTATCCGAGGGCCCCCTACGAGCAGTACTTC
V gene: TRBV28; D gene: TRBD1; J gene: TRBJ1-6; clone size: -; CDR3 protein: CASIPRDRGFYNSPLHF; CDR3 DNA: TGTGCCAGCATTCCCCGGGACAGGGGCTTCTATAATTCACCCCTCCACTTT
V gene: TRBV5-6; D gene: TRBD1; J gene: TRBJ1-5; clone size: -; CDR3 protein: CASSYNRGDQPQHF; CDR3 DNA: TGTGCCAGCAGCTATAACAGGGGGGATCAGCCCCAGCATTTT
V gene: TRBV4-1; D gene: -; J gene: TRBJ2-1; clone size: -; CDR3 protein: CASSQVPRGGYNEQFF; CDR3 DNA: TGCGCCAGCAGCCAAGTCCCGAGAGGGGGTTACAATGAGCAGTTCTTC
V gene: TRBV28; D gene: -; J gene: TRBJ2-7; clone size: -; CDR3 protein: CASSFAGTDEQYF; CDR3 DNA: TGTGCCAGCAGTTTTGCGGGGACGGACGAGCAGTACTTC
V gene: TRBV27; D gene: -; J gene: TRBJ1-2; clone size: once; CDR3 protein: CASSPFGGGQNGYTF; CDR3 DNA: TGTGCCAGCAGTCCTTTCGGGGGGGGGCAGAATGGCTACACCTTC
V gene: TRBV14; D gene: TRBD1; J gene: TRBJ1-6; clone size: once; CDR3 protein: CASSQRQGYSYNSPLHF; CDR3 DNA: TGTGCCAGCAGCCAGAGACAGGGCTACTCCTATAATTCACCCCTCCACTTT
V gene: TRBV28; D gene: TRBD1; J gene: TRBJ2-4; clone size: -; CDR3 protein: CASSLGSGGDRGLAKNIQYF; CDR3 DNA: TGTGCCAGCAGTTTGGGGTCAGGGGGAGATAGGGGATTGGCCAAAAACATTCAGTACTTC
V gene: TRBV28; D gene: -; J gene: TRBJ2-4; clone size: -; CDR3 protein: CASRSPQENIQYF; CDR3 DNA: TGTGCCAGCAGGAGCCCGCAGGAAAACATTCAGTACTTC
V gene: TRBV10-1; D gene: TRBD2; J gene: TRBJ2-7; clone size: -; CDR3 protein: CASNPGLAQYEQYF; CDR3 DNA: TGCGCCAGCAACCCGGGACTAGCCCAATACGAGCAGTACTTC
V gene: TRBV29-1; D gene: -; J gene: TRBJ2-1; clone size: few; CDR3 protein: CSVGSVASPYNEQFF; CDR3 DNA: TGCAGCGTTGGATCCGTGGCTAGCCCCTACAATGAGCAGTTCTTC
V gene: TRBV27; D gene: TRBD2; J gene: TRBJ2-2; clone size: -; CDR3 protein: CASRGTSGNTGELFF; CDR3 DNA: TGTGCCAGCAGGGGGACTAGCGGTAACACCGGGGAGCTGTTTTTT
V gene: TRBV27; D gene: -; J gene: TRBJ1-2; clone size: few; CDR3 protein: CASSHVQGRVGNYGYTF; CDR3 DNA: TGTGCCAGCAGTCACGTACAGGGACGGGTGGGGAACTATGGCTACACCTTC
V gene: TRBV13; D gene: TRBD2; J gene: TRBJ2-1; clone size: once; CDR3 protein: CASSLNRWEGPRNEQFF; CDR3 DNA: TGTGCCAGCAGCTTAAATCGTTGGGAGGGCCCCCGGAATGAGCAGTTCTTC
V gene: TRBV7-9; D gene: -; J gene: TRBJ1-4; clone size: -; CDR3 protein: CASSPGFRAGGHEKLFF; CDR3 DNA: TGTGCCAGCAGCCCCGGATTTCGGGCAGGAGGGCATGAAAAACTGTTTTTT
V gene: TRBV14; D gene: -; J gene: TRBJ2-7; clone size: -; CDR3 protein: CASSQGQVGEQYF; CDR3 DNA: TGTGCCAGCAGCCAAGGTCAGGTGGGCGAGCAGTACTTC
V gene: TRBV23-1; D gene: TRBD1; J gene: TRBJ2-7; clone size: -; CDR3 protein: CASSQSQFAGTDSYEQYF; CDR3 DNA: TGCGCCAGCAGTCAATCTCAGTTTGCAGGGACAGATTCTTACGAGCAGTACTTC
V gene: TRBV7-8; D gene: -; J gene: TRBJ1-5; clone size: -; CDR3 protein: CASSLVEGIYNQPQHF; CDR3 DNA: TGTGCCAGCAGCTTAGTGGAGGGGATATACAATCAGCCCCAGCATTTT
V gene: TRBV10-3; D gene: TRBD1; J gene: TRBJ1-2; clone size: -; CDR3 protein: CAINLDRGVGYTF; CDR3 DNA: TGTGCCATCAACCTTGACAGGGGTGTTGGCTACACCTTC
V gene: TRBV7-9; D gene: TRBD2; J gene: TRBJ2-1; clone size: few; CDR3 protein: CASSLRLAVPNEQFF; CDR3 DNA: TGTGCCAGCAGCTTGCGACTAGCGGTTCCTAATGAGCAGTTCTTC
V gene: TRBV12-2; D gene: -; J gene: TRBJ1-1; clone size: -; CDR3 protein: CASRLGEMNTEAFF; CDR3 DNA: TGTGCAAGTCGCTTAGGAGAGATGAACACTGAAGCTTTCTTT
V gene: TRBV28; D gene: -; J gene: TRBJ1-5; clone size: -; CDR3 protein: CAIEGGLSNQPQHF; CDR3 DNA: TGTGCCATTGAGGGCGGACTTAGCAATCAGCCCCAGCATTTT
V gene: TRBV27; D gene: TRBD2; J gene: TRBJ2-5; clone size: -; CDR3 protein: CASSPGLAVPETQYF; CDR3 DNA: TGTGCCAGCAGCCCCGGACTAGCGGTTCCAGAGACCCAGTACTTC
V gene: TRBV4-1; D gene: TRBD1; J gene: TRBJ1-4; clone size: -; CDR3 protein: CASSQSRDRGSYATNEKLFF; CDR3 DNA: TGCGCCAGCAGCCAAAGCCGGGACAGGGGATCCTACGCAACTAATGAAAAACTGTTTTTT
V gene: TRBV9; D gene: TRBD2; J gene: TRBJ2-5; clone size: -; CDR3 protein: CASSHPGGDQETQYF; CDR3 DNA: TGTGCCAGCAGCCACCCCGGGGGGGACCAAGAGACCCAGTACTTC
V gene: TRBV9; D gene: -; J gene: TRBJ2-1; clone size: -; CDR3 protein: CASSPGTGDEQFF; CDR3 DNA: TGTGCCAGCAGCCCAGGGACGGGGGATGAGCAGTTCTTC
V gene: TRBV10-3; D gene: -; J gene: TRBJ2-6; clone size: -; CDR3 protein: CAISIGQITSGANVLTF; CDR3 DNA: TGTGCCATCAGTATTGGACAAATAACATCTGGGGCCAACGTCCTGACTTTC
V gene: TRBV9; D gene: -; J gene: TRBJ2-7; clone size: -; CDR3 protein: CASSPVQVRYEQYF; CDR3 DNA: TGTGCCAGCAGTCCGGTACAGGTACGCTACGAGCAGTACTTC
V gene: TRBV9; D gene: TRBD1; J gene: TRBJ1-4; clone size: -; CDR3 protein: CASSGKGQVGEKLFF; CDR3 DNA: TGTGCCAGCAGCGGAAAGGGACAGGTGGGGGAAAAACTGTTTTTT
V gene: TRBV15; D gene: -; J gene: TRBJ2-4; clone size: once; CDR3 protein: CATSRGIRSKNIQYF; CDR3 DNA: TGTGCCACCAGCAGGGGTATCAGGTCCAAAAACATTCAGTACTTC
V gene: TRBV15; D gene: -; J gene: TRBJ1-5; clone size: -; CDR3 protein: CATSERENSNQPQHF; CDR3 DNA: TGTGCCACCAGCGAACGCGAAAATAGCAATCAGCCCCAGCATTTT
V gene: TRBV7-2; D gene: -; J gene: TRBJ1-6; clone size: -; CDR3 protein: CASSSARVASYNSPLHF; CDR3 DNA: TGTGCCAGCAGCTCCGCAAGGGTAGCGTCCTATAATTCACCCCTCCACTTT
V gene: TRBV7-8; D gene: TRBD1; J gene: TRBJ2-2; clone size: few; CDR3 protein: CASSLAWGTGANTGELFF; CDR3 DNA: TGTGCCAGCAGCTTAGCGTGGGGGACAGGGGCTAACACCGGGGAGCTGTTTTTT
V gene: TRBV19; D gene: -; J gene: TRBJ2-5; clone size: -; CDR3 protein: CASSFRGRHHQETQYF; CDR3 DNA: TGTGCCAGTAGTTTCAGGGGGAGGCACCACCAAGAGACCCAGTACTTC
V gene: TRBV21-1; D gene: -; J gene: TRBJ2-1; clone size: -; CDR3 protein: CASSKIGVGAGVTYNEQFF; CDR3 DNA: TGTGCCAGCAGCAAAATAGGGGTTGGGGCGGGGGTAACTTACAATGAGCAGTTCTTC
V gene: TRBV7-9; D gene: -; J gene: TRBJ1-2; clone size: -; CDR3 protein: CASSLSGGYTF; CDR3 DNA: TGTGCCAGCAGCTTAAGTGGCGGCTACACCTTC
V gene: TRBV28; D gene: -; J gene: TRBJ2-3; clone size: few; CDR3 protein: CASTVRDTQYF; CDR3 DNA: TGTGCCAGCACCGTTCGTGATACGCAGTATTTT
V gene: TRBV19; D gene: -; J gene: TRBJ2-3; clone size: -; CDR3 protein: CASSIDRSGRSPTDTQYF; CDR3 DNA: TGTGCCAGTAGTATAGATCGTAGTGGCCGTAGCCCCACAGATACGCAGTATTTT
V gene: TRBV14; D gene: -; J gene: TRBJ2-4; clone size: -; CDR3 protein: CASSTTDGANIQYF; CDR3 DNA: TGTGCCAGCAGCACCACCGATGGGGCAAACATTCAGTACTTC
V gene: TRBV29-1; D gene: -; J gene: TRBJ1-1; clone size: -; CDR3 protein: CSDRTLGSGGTVPNTEAFF; CDR3 DNA: TGCAGCGACAGAACATTGGGAAGCGGGGGGACCGTCCCGAACACTGAAGCTTTCTTT
V gene: TRBV15; D gene: -; J gene: TRBJ1-2; clone size: -; CDR3 protein: CATSRDLGRVYTF; CDR3 DNA: TGTGCCACCAGCAGAGATTTGGGCAGAGTCTACACCTTC
V gene: TRBV6-1; D gene: -; J gene: TRBJ2-5; clone size: -; CDR3 protein: CASSKRTAETQYF; CDR3 DNA: TGTGCCAGCAGCAAGAGGACTGCAGAGACCCAGTACTTC
V gene: TRBV11-2; D gene: -; J gene: TRBJ2-7; clone size: -; CDR3 protein: CASSLIAGYEQYF; CDR3 DNA: TGTGCCAGCAGCTTAATTGCGGGGTACGAGCAGTACTTC
V gene: TRBV5-1; D gene: TRBD2; J gene: TRBJ2-7; clone size: -; CDR3 protein: CASSSTSSGGYPSYEQYF; CDR3 DNA: TGCGCCAGCAGCTCGACTAGTAGCGGGGGCTATCCTTCCTACGAGCAGTACTTC
V gene: TRBV28; D gene: -; J gene: TRBJ1-1; clone size: -; CDR3 protein: CASSLSDSEAFF; CDR3 DNA: TGTGCCAGCAGTTTATCCGACAGTGAAGCTTTCTTT